Below, one T cell receptor (beta chain) is given with its context. Its target is unknown. This entry is derived from a study of post-analysis software for immune sequencing data. Whole-study context: Patients with relapsing-remitting, secondary progressive and progressive-relapsing multiple sclerosis courses were all represented. Findings and limits, study-wide: The study found significantly lower normalized Chao1 diversity in multiple sclerosis patients than in controls. Controls had lower frequencies than patients of four or five TRBV segments, which included TRBV5-6, TRBV5-1 and TRBV20-1.

Each TCR beta cDNA library carried unique molecular identifiers. Via MiXCR, TCRdb re-called the PCR reads, giving one row per CDR3 protein. The sample includes 450,000 or so distinct CDR3 sequences, approximately 45% seen only once; the top ten take over 10%. The CDR3 sequence is 14 residues long. The germline V gene encodes CDR1 SGHNT and CDR2 YENEEA. The V and J ends lost 3 bases and 8 bases respectively, with 14 bases between them. The V and J genes are TRBV11-3 and TRBJ2-1; D gene unclear. The clonotype originates from a girl under 18 with multiple sclerosis. The sequenced material came from blood. The CDR3 region is CASSFGRRTHEQFF. In DNA, the CDR3 is TGTGCCAGCAGCTTTGGTCGACGTACACATGAGCAGTTCTTC.